This TCR beta chain comes out of a study of T cells in Graves' hyperthyroidism and ophthalmopathy. TCR beta CDR3 region amplification was performed from RNA transcripts. The HTBI primer set was used in a first-round RT-PCR of the TCR CDR3. A single record per CDR3 protein comes from TCRdb applying MiXCR to the multiplex PCR reads. The sample records roughly 500,000 distinct CDR3 sequences, roughly a quarter being singletons. Trimming cost V 4 bases and J 0 bases; bases outside gene matches: 9. CDR3 size: 16 residues. Germline CDR1 and CDR2: MNHEY and SVGAGI. This clonotype occurred a few times. The V gene is TRBV6-5, the J gene TRBJ2-7; TRBD1 matches 7 bases. The TCR comes from a woman aged 30 to 39 with Graves' ophthalmopathy. Material for sequencing was blood. The CDR3 sequence: CASSWLSTGSSYEQYF. The DNA for the CDR3 is TGTGCCAGCAGTTGGCTGTCGACAGGGAGCTCCTACGAGCAGTACTTC.